This section outlines one T cell receptor (beta chain) sequence together with its context. This clone appeared many times. Its antigen specificity is not known. The sequence runs out 3 residues before the end of the CDR3; the remainder is reconstructed from the germline J gene. Trimming removed 3 bases from V and 5 bases from J; the gene matches leave 3 bases unexplained. From the germline V gene, CDR1 is MRHNA and CDR2 is SNTAGT. The CDR3 starts with the cysteine, ends with the phenylalanine, and has 15 residues. Shown are 36 bases from within the CDR3, in frame from base 1. The entry originates in a study of T cell clonality in common variable immunodeficiency (dated by TCRdb to about 2015). Equivalent amounts of genomic DNA from CVID and control samples were used as sequencing input. For every sample, a 60 bp segment covering the rearranged TCRbeta CDR3 region was amplified and then sequenced. TCRbeta amplification used the immunoSEQ assay, a bias-corrected multiplex PCR with high-throughput sequencing. The authors processed their data as follows. Every unique nucleotide sequence was considered a clone and was annotated with V, D and J genes, copy number and frequency. Sequences were labeled productive if in frame, and non-productive if out of frame or containing stop codons. As previously described, clonality was computed from Shannon's entropy. The predicted amino acid sequences of productive clones were used to derive the mean CDR3 Kyte-Doolittle hydropathy. The R hclust function was used to hierarchically cluster scaled V gene usage with Manhattan distance and complete linkage. Sharing of clones by CDR3 amino acid sequence was evaluated through resampling of 12 repertoires per group over 100 rounds. The repertoires were searched for approximately 73 published EBV-specific and roughly 230 published CMV-specific TCRbeta sequences. A couple of CVID samples that yielded fewer than 10,000 sequences were excluded from the analysis, so fewer than 45 CVID repertoires were retained. TCRdb obtained this table from immuneACCESS and retained in-frame rearrangements with V and J assigned. These tables miss some clones; where compared with another copy, unresolved V genes account for less than half of the shortfall, and the remainder is unexplained. V, J and clone size are those of that table, while D and trimming were read from the DNA. The table gives 28,000 or so clones for this sample, with none occurring only once. The ten biggest clones cover 3.1% of the sample.

Standard criteria were used to diagnose CVID, namely serum IgG, IgA and/or IgM reduced below the normal range together with specific antibody deficiency. The CVID group comprised about 44 subjects, about 15 female and about 29 male, aged roughly 9 to 70 years with a mean age of 40. Predominantly Caucasian heritage was noted among both the CVID patients and the healthy controls. All CVID subjects had received replacement immunoglobulin therapy for at least one year at the time of study participation. At blood collection, none of the CVID subjects was ill or on immunomodulatory or immunosuppressive medication. From each donor, roughly 5 to 9 ml of heparinized peripheral whole blood was collected. Genomic DNA from adults with common variable immune deficiency (CVID) and from healthy adult controls was used to sequence TCRbeta CDR3 repertoires. Diluted blood was density-centrifuged over Hypaque 1077 or Ficoll-Paque to isolate peripheral blood mononuclear cells. Genomic DNA was obtained from unsorted mononuclear cells through either Qiagen column purification or a centrifugation-based method.

Study-level results and caveats: Despite equal DNA input, controls averaged around 80,000 unique sequences per sample versus roughly 30,000 in CVID samples. TCRbeta clonality was higher in CVID subjects than in healthy controls (t-test p = 0.018), and the increase was most characteristic of about a third of subjects. Fewer deletions and N-nucleotide insertions were reportedly observed in CVID TCRbeta sequences, and highly modified clones with 13 or more V deletions were reportedly absent from CVID TCRbeta sequences. According to the authors, finding the cause of the higher clonality in CVID would require sequencing the repertoires of T cell subpopulations. Patient heterogeneity within the CVID cohort put limits on correlating repertoire features with clinical complications. CVID subjects shared fewer TCRbeta clones with each other than healthy controls did (p < 0.0001).

The sample taken for sequencing was peripheral blood mononuclear cells. The sequence was obtained from a human donor with common variable immunodeficiency. The chain is assembled from TRBV6-4 and TRBJ2-1; TRBD2 fits 11 bases in the junction. The CDR3 bases that were read are TGTGCCAGCAGTGAAATAGCGGGGGGGAACAATGAG. This codes for CASSEIAGGNNE. The entire CDR3 sequence reads CASSEIAGGNNEQFF.